This TCR beta chain was sequenced during a study of T-cell memory formation after mild COVID-19. Germline-derived CDR1 and CDR2 are SGDLS and YYNGEE. The length of the CDR3 is 14 residues. Trimming left V 2 bases short and J 2 bases short, with 11 bases between. TCRdb called the 5' RACE reads again in MiXCR, with one record for every CDR3 protein. The sample lists roughly 560,000 distinct CDR3 sequences; over 20% were seen once. The sequenced sample consisted of PBMCs or a T cell subset sorted from them (not recorded which). This sequence was found in an adult woman who had mild COVID-19 (a few samples of this study predate the infection). Cell type and time point are not known. This rearrangement joins TRBV9 to TRBJ2-7; D possibly corresponds to TRBD2 (7 bases). The CDR3 sequence is CASSVHGGPYEQYF. CDR3 bases: TGTGCCAGCAGCGTCCACGGGGGGCCCTACGAGCAGTACTTC.